This T cell receptor beta chain was sequenced in a study of blood T cells in healthy people across ages (dated by TCRdb to the mid-2010s). In the study overall: In model experiments, template switching captured about one uniquely barcoded TCR beta cDNA molecule for every two T cells. Age-related changes in TCR beta repertoire diversity were measured in the study by deep sequencing normalized with unique cDNA molecular identifiers. Four age groups were formed from the donors: young (average approximately 15 years), middle-aged (just under 40), aged (around 62) and long-lived (more than 75). To avoid experimental bias, donors of different ages were distributed randomly across sequencing lanes. Using the same blood draw, the study looked at two additional independent replicas of 1 million unique cDNA reads for two donors, one aged 18 to 30 and the other aged 80 or older. Results and caveats for the whole study, not just this receptor: Total diversity estimates from one million sequenced T cells were considered lower bounds and underestimates. Compared with the aged group, more naive CD4+ T cells, fewer expanded clones and increased TCR diversity were shown by the long-lived group, suggesting age selection. Observed TCR beta diversity per million T cells fell roughly linearly with age, and a significant reduction was already apparent by age around 40. Conclusive comparison of naive and antigen-experienced compartments was prevented by the profiling of bulk unsorted PBMCs. The percentage of naive T cells measured by flow cytometry correlated strongly with observed TCR beta diversity. The CMV infection status of donors was not known, potentially confounding age-related changes in expanded clonotypes.

Systemically healthy Caucasian individuals from Russia, some 38 in total and aged about 6 to 90 years, were included as donors. Each donor gave roughly 9.5 milliliters of peripheral blood, collected into EDTA-treated Vacutainer tubes. PBMCs were isolated by Ficoll-Paque density-gradient centrifugation, with at least 6 million obtained per sample. Trizol reagent was used to extract total RNA from the PBMCs, yielding at least 6 micrograms per sample. For every donor, flow cytometry on a PBMC aliquot measured the percentage of naive CD45RAhigh/CD27high T cells. This clonotype was seen a handful of times. The target of this receptor is not known. Base qualities were left out, and no much larger clone turns up one base away. V is reduced by 6 bases and J by 2 bases, leaving a spacing of 14 bases between them. Taken from the germline V gene, the CDR1 and CDR2 loops are LGHNT and FRNRAP. Measured from the cysteine to the phenylalanine, the CDR3 is 14 residues long. Left in the record is the CDR3 DNA by itself, 42 bases read in frame from the first base.

The library was made by 5' RACE. The reads were generated on an Illumina HiSeq 2500. A second 7 to 11 cycle PCR used a sample-barcoded 5' primer and a J-beta primer mix. A unique molecular identifier was introduced onto each TCR beta cDNA molecule by a template-switch 5' adaptor carrying 12 random nucleotides. Each sample yielded at least 2.5 million CDR3-containing paired-end reads. The Mint cDNA synthesis kit, primed by a TRBC-specific oligonucleotide, was used to synthesize first-strand cDNA from all RNA. Following uracil-DNA glycosylase treatment, a first 18-cycle PCR with universal primers M1SS and BC2_uni_R was performed on all cDNA. Turning to the authors' computational methods: Normalization of each sample was performed by random selection of 1 million high-quality reads, each carrying a distinct molecular identifier. Reads with shared molecular identifiers were discarded instead of being binned into consensus sequences. MiTCR, run with a Q25 quality threshold and the strictest error-elimination algorithm, handled CDR3 identification, clonotype clustering and error correction. A nonparametric unseen species model with Euler transformation was used to estimate lower-bound total TCR beta diversity. The public reads were reanalyzed by TCRdb: fastp trimming at Q25, MiXCR alignment, in-frame beta chains only. Every CDR3 protein is listed once, alongside the most common genes and DNA of its rows. The V and J calls were not made by the authors but by TCRdb's processing. Present in this sample are around 1.7 million distinct CDR3 sequences, 28% of which were seen just once. The ten largest clones add up to about 8% of the sample.

Sample: blood. This sequence was found in a woman in her thirties in good health. Rearrangement joined TRBV12-5 to TRBJ2-7, and the D gene may be TRBD1, 6 bases matching. CDR3 loop: CASGPGTGTYEQYF. Read as DNA, the sequence is TGTGCTAGTGGCCCAGGCACAGGGACCTACGAGCAGTACTTC. Supplemented by the reference TRBV12-5 and TRBJ2-7 proteins around the CDR3, the complete variable domain is DARVTQTPRHKVTEMGQEVTMRCQPILGHNTVFWYRQTMMQGLELLAYFRNRAPLDDSGMPKDRFSAEMPDATLATLKIQPSEPRDSAVYFCASGPGTGTYEQYFGPGTRLTVT.